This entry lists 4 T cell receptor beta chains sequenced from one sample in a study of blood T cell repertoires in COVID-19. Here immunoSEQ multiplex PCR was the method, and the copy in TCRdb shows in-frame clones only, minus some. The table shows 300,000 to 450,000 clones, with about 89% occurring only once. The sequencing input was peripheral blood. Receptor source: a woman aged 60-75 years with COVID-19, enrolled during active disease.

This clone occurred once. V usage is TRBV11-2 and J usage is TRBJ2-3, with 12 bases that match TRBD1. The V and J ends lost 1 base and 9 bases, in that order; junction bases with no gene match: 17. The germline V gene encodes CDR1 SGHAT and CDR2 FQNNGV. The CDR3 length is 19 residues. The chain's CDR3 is CASSLAGGTGGPSQRTQYF. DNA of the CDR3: TGTGCCAGCAGCTTAGCTGGGGGGACAGGGGGCCCCTCCCAGAGGACGCAGTATTTT.

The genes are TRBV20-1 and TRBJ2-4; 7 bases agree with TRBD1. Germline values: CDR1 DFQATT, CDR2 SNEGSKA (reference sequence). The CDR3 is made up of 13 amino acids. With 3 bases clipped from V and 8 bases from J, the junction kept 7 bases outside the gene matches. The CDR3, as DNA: TGCAGTGCTAGTTTGTCAGGGGGAGACATTCAGTACTTC. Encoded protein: CSASLSGGDIQYF.

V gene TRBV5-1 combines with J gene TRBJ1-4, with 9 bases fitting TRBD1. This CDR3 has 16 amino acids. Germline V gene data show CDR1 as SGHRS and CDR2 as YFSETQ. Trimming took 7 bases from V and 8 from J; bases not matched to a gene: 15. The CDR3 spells CASQTGGASSGEKLFF. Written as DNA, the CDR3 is TGCGCCAGCCAAACAGGGGGCGCATCTTCAGGGGAAAAACTGTTTTTT.

CDR3 sequence reads: CASSTGTLNEKLFF. Written as DNA, the CDR3 is TGTGCCAGCTCGACCGGGACACTTAATGAAAAACTGTTTTTT. This chain links TRBV2 with TRBJ1-4; D might be TRBD1 (6 bases). V was pared by 8 bases and J by 4 bases, with 14 bases between. CDR3 length: 14 residues. From germline, CDR1 is SNHLY and CDR2 FYNNEI.